This TCR beta chain was profiled in a study of blood T cell repertoires in COVID-19. Study details: Material from acute and convalescent COVID-19 was sourced from the United States, Italy and Spain.

This CDR3 region has 13 residues. Losses at the gene ends were 3 bases for V and 6 bases for J; bases not matched to a gene: 2. CDR1 WNHNN and CDR2 SYGVQD come from the germline V gene (reference sequence). In the authors' methods: Nucleated cell counts were estimated from reference gene primer amplification. The assay was immunoSEQ multiplex PCR, and TCRdb's table has in-frame clones only and misses some. That table is the source of V, J and clone size, and D and trimming were worked out from the DNA. The sample yields about 190,000 clones, about nine tenths seen once. This receptor was taken from a man under 40 with acute or convalescent COVID-19. This chain joins TRBV10-1 and TRBJ2-3; TRBD1 agrees at 8 bases. The sample consisted of peripheral blood. DNA of the CDR3: TGCGCCAGCAGTGATGACAGGGGCGATACGCAGTATTTT. This gives the protein CASSDDRGDTQYF.